This TCR beta chain was retrieved from a study of T-cell reconstitution after alpha-beta-depleted transplantation in children. Unique molecular identifiers were incorporated when the TCRbeta library was constructed. TCRdb reprocessed the PCR reads via MiXCR and lists one record per CDR3 protein. The sample has hundreds of thousands of distinct CDR3 sequences, around 23% seen once. With regard to this clonotype: Antigen specificity is unknown.

Study-wide points: T-cell numbers and diversity one year post-transplant derived largely from freshly generated T cells. In patients about two months after transplant, alpha-beta T cells reportedly arose from several hundred expanded graft clones. Recipient T cells and thymic progenitors that survived were the source of the high TCRbeta diversity seen at day 60 in some patients.

This CDR3 region has 13 residues. Per germline, CDR1 SNHLY and CDR2 FYNNEI. J was trimmed by 6 bases and V by 3 bases; bases with no gene match: 2. The specimen comprised PBMCs, mostly from graft donor cells, sampled 360 days after TCRalphabeta/CD19-depleted stem cell transplant. This TCR came from a boy in the first two years of life who had a stem cell transplant for acute myeloid leukemia, so the T cells may come from the graft donor. The chain employs TRBV2 and TRBJ2-1; 7 bases fit TRBD1. DNA of the CDR3: TGTGCCAGCAGTGAGAGGGGGCCCAATGAGCAGTTCTTC. It is translated as CASSERGPNEQFF.